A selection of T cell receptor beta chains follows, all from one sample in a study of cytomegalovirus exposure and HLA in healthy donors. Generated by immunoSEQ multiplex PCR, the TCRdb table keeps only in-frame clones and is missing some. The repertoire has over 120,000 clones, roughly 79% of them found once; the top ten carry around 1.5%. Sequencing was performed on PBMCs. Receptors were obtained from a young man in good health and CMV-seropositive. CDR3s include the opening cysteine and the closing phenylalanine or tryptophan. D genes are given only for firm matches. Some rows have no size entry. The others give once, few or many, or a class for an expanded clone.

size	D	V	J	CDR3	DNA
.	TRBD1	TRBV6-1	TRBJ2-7	CASSEILYRGLGYEQYF	TGTGCCAGCAGTGAAATCCTATACAGGGGGCTAGGCTACGAGCAGTACTTC
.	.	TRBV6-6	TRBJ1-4	CASSYLKTGKLFF	TGTGCCAGCAGTTACTTAAAGACTGGAAAACTGTTTTTT
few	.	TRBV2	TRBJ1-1	CSQRANTEAFF	TGTTCCCAGCGGGCGAACACTGAAGCTTTCTTT
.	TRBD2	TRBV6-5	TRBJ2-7	CASSYASGGPYEQYF	TGTGCCAGCAGTTACGCTAGCGGGGGGCCCTACGAGCAGTACTTC
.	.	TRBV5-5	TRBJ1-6	CASSLGGYGSPLHF	TGTGCCAGCAGCTTGGGAGGCTATGGTTCACCCCTCCACTTT
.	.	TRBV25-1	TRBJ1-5	CASSATAEAGNQPQHF	TGTGCCAGCAGTGCTACCGCCGAGGCTGGCAATCAGCCCCAGCATTTT
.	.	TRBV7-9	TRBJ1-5	CASGGHSNQPQHF	TGTGCCAGCGGAGGTCATAGCAATCAGCCCCAGCATTTT
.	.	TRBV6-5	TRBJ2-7	CASRGRTSPYEQYF	TGTGCCAGCAGAGGACGGACTTCACCCTACGAGCAGTACTTC
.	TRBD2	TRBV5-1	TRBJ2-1	CASSAGLAEDNEQFF	TGCGCCAGCAGCGCCGGACTAGCGGAAGACAATGAGCAGTTCTTC
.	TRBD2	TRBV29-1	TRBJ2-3	CSVATSGSTDTQYF	TGCAGCGTCGCTACTAGCGGGAGTACAGATACGCAGTATTTT
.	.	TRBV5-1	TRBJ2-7	CASSWGDSSYEQYF	TGCGCCAGCAGCTGGGGGGACAGCTCCTACGAGCAGTACTTC
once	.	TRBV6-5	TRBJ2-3	CASKGSKADTQYF	TGTGCCAGCAAGGGGTCAAAGGCAGATACGCAGTATTTT
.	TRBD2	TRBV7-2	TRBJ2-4	CASSLEATSSDIQYF	TGTGCCAGCAGCTTAGAGGCGACTAGCTCCGACATTCAGTACTTC
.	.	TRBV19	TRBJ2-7	CASSIGENDYEQYF	TGTGCCAGTAGTATAGGGGAGAATGATTACGAGCAGTACTTC
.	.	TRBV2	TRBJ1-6	CASSEVTGGYSPLHF	TGTGCCAGCAGTGAAGTGACCGGGGGATATTCACCCCTCCACTTT
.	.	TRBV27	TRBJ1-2	CASSPPQGYGYTF	TGTGCCAGCAGTCCTCCACAGGGCTATGGCTACACCTTC
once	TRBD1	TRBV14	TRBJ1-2	CASSQDSTGVDGYTF	TGCGCCAGCAGCCAAGATAGTACAGGGGTCGATGGCTACACCTTC
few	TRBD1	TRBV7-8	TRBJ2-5	CASRRIKVGQTQETQYF	TGTGCCAGCAGGCGCATTAAAGTGGGACAGACCCAAGAGACCCAGTACTTC
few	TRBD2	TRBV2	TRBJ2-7	CASSTSGGGGWEQYF	TGTGCCAGCAGCACTAGCGGGGGAGGGGGATGGGAGCAGTACTTC
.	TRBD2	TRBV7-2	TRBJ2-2	CASSSLAGVGTGELFF	TGTGCCAGCAGCTCGCTAGCGGGAGTCGGCACCGGGGAGCTGTTTTTT
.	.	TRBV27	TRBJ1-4	CASSLWSTGIRDEKLFF	TGTGCCAGCAGTTTATGGAGTACGGGGATTCGGGATGAAAAACTGTTTTTT
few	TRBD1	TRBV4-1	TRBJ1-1	CASSHLTGEAFF	TGCGCCAGCAGCCATCTGACAGGGGAAGCTTTCTTT
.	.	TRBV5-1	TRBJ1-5	CASSSNTRDSNLNQPQHF	TGCGCCAGCAGCTCGAACACCCGGGATTCAAATCTCAATCAGCCCCAGCATTTT
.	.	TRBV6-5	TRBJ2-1	CASSLASSYNEQFF	TGTGCCAGCAGTTTAGCGAGCTCCTACAATGAGCAGTTCTTC
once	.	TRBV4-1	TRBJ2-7	CASSQDLGQPYEQYF	TGCGCCAGCAGCCAAGATCTTGGACAGCCGTACGAGCAGTACTTC
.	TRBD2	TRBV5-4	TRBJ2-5	CASSLGLAAQETQYF	TGTGCCAGCAGCTTAGGACTAGCGGCTCAAGAGACCCAGTACTTC
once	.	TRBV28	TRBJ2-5	CASSFGAGRQETQYF	TGTGCCAGCAGTTTTGGGGCAGGTCGGCAAGAGACCCAGTACTTC
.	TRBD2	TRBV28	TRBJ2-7	CASRQLAGGESEQYF	TGTGCCAGCAGGCAACTAGCGGGAGGAGAAAGCGAGCAGTACTTC
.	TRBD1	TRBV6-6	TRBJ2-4	CASSSLGTGGELQYF	TGTGCCAGCAGTTCTTTAGGGACAGGGGGTGAACTTCAGTACTTC
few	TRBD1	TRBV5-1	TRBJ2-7	CASSLVQGASEQYF	TGCGCCAGCAGCTTGGTACAGGGGGCGAGCGAGCAGTACTTC
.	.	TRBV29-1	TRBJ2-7	CSVRQAYEQYF	TGCAGCGTACGACAGGCCTACGAGCAGTACTTC
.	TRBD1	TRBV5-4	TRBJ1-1	CASSPRQGAVEGTEAFF	TGTGCCAGCAGCCCCCGACAGGGGGCGGTGGAGGGCACTGAAGCTTTCTTT
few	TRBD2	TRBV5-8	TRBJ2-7	CASSLLAGSGHRTYEQYF	TGTGCCAGCAGCTTGTTAGCGGGAAGCGGTCATAGGACCTACGAGCAGTACTTC
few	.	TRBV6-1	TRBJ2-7	CASMPLLAGYEQYF	TGTGCCAGCATGCCCCTATTGGCAGGCTACGAGCAGTACTTC
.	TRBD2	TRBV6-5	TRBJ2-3	CASSYSSGTTDTQYF	TGTGCCAGCAGTTACTCTAGCGGGACCACAGATACGCAGTATTTT
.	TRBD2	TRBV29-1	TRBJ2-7	CSPNPPAGAYEQYF	TGCAGCCCGAACCCCCCAGCGGGAGCCTACGAGCAGTACTTC
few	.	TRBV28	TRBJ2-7	CASSPDTYEQYF	TGTGCCAGCAGTCCCGACACGTACGAGCAGTACTTC
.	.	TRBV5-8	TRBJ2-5	CASMAAASAIVAETQYF	TGTGCCAGCATGGCGGCAGCTAGCGCCATAGTCGCAGAGACCCAGTACTTC
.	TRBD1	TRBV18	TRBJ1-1	CASSPKGQEAEAFF	TGTGCCAGCTCACCAAAGGGACAGGAGGCTGAAGCTTTCTTT
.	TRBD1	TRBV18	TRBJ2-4	CASSPSGTGVANIQYF	TGTGCCAGCTCACCCTCCGGGACAGGGGTTGCAAACATTCAGTACTTC
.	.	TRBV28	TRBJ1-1	CAERGAGARGAEAFF	TGTGCCGAACGTGGTGCAGGGGCCAGGGGCGCTGAAGCTTTCTTT
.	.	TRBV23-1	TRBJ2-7	CASSQLRRGPSSSGGEQYF	TGCGCCAGCAGTCAATTGAGGAGGGGGCCGAGTTCCTCAGGCGGCGAGCAGTACTTC
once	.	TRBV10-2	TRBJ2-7	CASSYSLGGNSYEQYF	TGCGCCAGCAGCTACAGTTTGGGCGGGAACTCCTACGAGCAGTACTTC
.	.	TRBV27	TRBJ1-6	CASTTPSSPLHF	TGTGCCAGCACCACCCCCAGTTCACCCCTCCACTTT
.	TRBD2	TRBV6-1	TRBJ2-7	CASSAPPGRSGSIYEQYF	TGTGCCAGCAGTGCCCCCCCCGGAAGGAGCGGGAGTATCTACGAGCAGTACTTC
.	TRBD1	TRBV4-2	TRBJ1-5	CASSPGTGGSNQPQHF	TGTGCCAGCAGTCCCGGGACAGGGGGCTCAAATCAGCCCCAGCATTTT
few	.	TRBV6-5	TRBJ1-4	CASSYSGTSEKLFF	TGTGCCAGCAGTTATTCCGGGACATCCGAAAAACTGTTTTTT
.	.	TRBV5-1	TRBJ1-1	CASSPDSNTEAFF	TGCGCCAGCAGCCCGGACAGCAACACTGAAGCTTTCTTT
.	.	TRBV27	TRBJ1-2	CASKPAGGAYGYTF	TGTGCCAGCAAACCCGCGGGGGGCGCTTATGGCTACACCTTC
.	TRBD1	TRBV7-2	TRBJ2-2	CASSSRTGFGELFF	TGTGCCAGCAGCTCTAGGACAGGGTTCGGCGAGCTGTTTTTT
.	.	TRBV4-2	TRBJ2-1	CASSQAQASSYNEQFF	TGTGCCAGCAGCCAGGCCCAGGCGAGCTCCTACAATGAGCAGTTCTTC